These T cell receptor beta chains were read from a single sample in a study of blood T cells in healthy people across ages. TCRdb called the 5' RACE reads again in MiXCR, with one record for every CDR3 protein. The sample lists approximately 880,000 distinct CDR3 sequences, under 50% seen once, with roughly 13% in the top ten. Specimen: blood. The source is a man aged 25 to 40 in good health. Both conserved end residues are part of each CDR3. The order of the fields is clone size, J gene, V gene, D gene, CDR3 protein, CDR3 DNA. The D gene is left open where the match is weak. Rows may omit the clone size; those that give it use once, few, many or a size class.

>-|TRBJ1-5|TRBV4-1|TRBD1
CASSQDRVATQGGQPQHF
TGCGCCAGCAGCCAAGATCGGGTCGCTACACAGGGGGGTCAGCCCCAGCATTTT
>-|TRBJ1-2|TRBV20-1|TRBD1
CSARRDSRATHPTNYGYTF
TGCAGTGCTAGAAGGGACAGCAGGGCAACCCATCCTACTAACTATGGCTACACCTTC
>-|TRBJ2-7|TRBV3-1|-
CASSPRVQGTDEQYF
TGTGCCAGCAGCCCGCGGGTTCAGGGAACCGACGAGCAGTACTTC
>-|TRBJ2-1|TRBV7-2|TRBD1
CASNRGQIYNEQFF
TGTGCCAGCAATCGGGGACAGATCTACAATGAGCAGTTCTTC
>-|TRBJ2-3|TRBV5-6|TRBD2
CASSRVSLLAGGTDAQYF
TGTGCCAGCAGCCGTGTTAGCCTACTAGCGGGGGGAACAGATGCGCAGTATTTT
>few|TRBJ1-6|TRBV4-3|-
CASSRQEGDNSPLHF
TGCGCCAGCAGCCGACAGGAAGGTGATAATTCACCCCTCCACTTT
>-|TRBJ2-5|TRBV14|-
CASSQDRYRNGDWPQTQYF
TGTGCCAGCAGCCAAGATAGGTACAGGAATGGGGATTGGCCCCAGACCCAGTACTTC
>few|TRBJ2-7|TRBV6-2/TRBV6-3|-
CASSYFGRNSYEQYF
TGTGCCAGCAGTTACTTCGGCAGAAACTCCTACGAGCAGTACTTC
>-|TRBJ2-7|TRBV6-2/TRBV6-3|TRBD2
CASVGGSSYEQYF
TGTGCCAGCGTCGGCGGGAGCTCCTACGAGCAGTACTTC
>-|TRBJ2-7|TRBV11-1|-
CASSFGLGYEQYF
TGTGCCAGCAGTTTTGGACTCGGCTACGAGCAGTACTTC
>-|TRBJ1-4|TRBV7-9|TRBD1
CASSQNRGDNEKLFF
TGTGCCAGCAGTCAAAACAGGGGGGATAATGAAAAACTGTTTTTT
>few|TRBJ1-2|TRBV14|-
CASSRGGVSNYGYTF
TGTGCCAGCAGCCGGGGGGGAGTCTCTAACTATGGCTACACCTTC
>-|TRBJ2-1|TRBV7-8|-
CASTPRDHLNEQFF
TGTGCCAGCACCCCCCGGGACCACCTTAATGAGCAGTTCTTC
>-|TRBJ2-7|TRBV6-2/TRBV6-3|-
CTSRELHRTKGTYEQYF
TGTACCAGCAGAGAGCTCCACAGGACCAAAGGGACCTACGAGCAGTACTTC
>few|TRBJ2-7|TRBV30|-
CAWSGRDEQYF
TGTGCCTGGAGTGGCAGGGACGAGCAGTACTTC
>-|TRBJ2-7|TRBV7-9|TRBD2
CASSLNSGGELAYEQYF
TGTGCCAGCAGCTTGAATAGCGGGGGGGAACTCGCCTACGAGCAGTACTTC
>-|TRBJ1-1|TRBV4-2|-
CASSQDLVPEAFF
TGTGCCAGCAGCCAAGATCTTGTCCCTGAAGCTTTCTTT
>-|TRBJ2-1|TRBV29-1|TRBD1
CSVARGPNNEQFF
TGCAGCGTCGCCAGGGGGCCCAACAATGAGCAGTTCTTC
>-|TRBJ1-1|TRBV29-1|TRBD1
CSDRQGNTEAFF
TGCAGCGACCGACAGGGGAACACTGAAGCTTTCTTT
>-|TRBJ2-7|TRBV4-1|TRBD2
CASSPRTSGGVYEQYF
TGCGCCAGCAGCCCTAGGACTAGCGGGGGCGTTTACGAGCAGTACTTC
>-|TRBJ1-2|TRBV28|-
CASSFPMSYGYTF
TGTGCCAGCAGTTTCCCGATGAGCTATGGCTACACCTTC
>few|TRBJ2-5|TRBV5-1|-
CASSLQRRETQYF
TGCGCCAGCAGCTTGCAACGCAGGGAGACCCAGTACTTC
>few|TRBJ1-2|TRBV4-2|TRBD1
CASSPSSGDRDGYTF
TGTGCCAGCAGCCCGAGCTCAGGGGACAGGGATGGCTACACCTTC
>-|TRBJ1-2|TRBV12-3/TRBV12-4|TRBD1
CASSDRTGEYGYTF
TGTGCCAGCAGTGACCGGACAGGGGAATATGGCTACACCTTC
>-|TRBJ2-2|TRBV20-1|-
CSASGLSPGELFF
TGCAGTGCTTCGGGACTTAGCCCCGGGGAGCTGTTTTTT
>-|TRBJ2-1|TRBV6-1|TRBD1
CASSRGQGAALRTYNEQFF
TGTGCCAGCAGCCGGGGACAGGGGGCTGCCCTTAGGACCTACAATGAGCAGTTCTTC
>-|TRBJ1-1|TRBV7-9|-
CASAQGLNTEAFF
TGTGCCAGCGCACAGGGCCTGAACACTGAAGCTTTCTTT
>-|TRBJ2-3|TRBV7-9|-
CASSPGRFRTDTQYF
TGTGCCAGCAGCCCTGGGCGGTTCCGCACAGATACGCAGTATTTT
>few|TRBJ2-7|TRBV12-3/TRBV12-4|-
CASTMDGSYEQYF
TGTGCCAGCACTATGGACGGCTCCTACGAGCAGTACTTC
>-|TRBJ1-2|TRBV3-1|TRBD1
CASSQGQGANNYGYTF
TGTGCCAGCAGCCAAGGACAGGGGGCAAACAACTATGGCTACACCTTC
>few|TRBJ2-5|TRBV29-1|TRBD1
CSAVPGQKQETQYF
TGCAGCGCCGTACCGGGACAGAAACAAGAGACCCAGTACTTC
>-|TRBJ2-3|TRBV5-1|-
CASSFAPTATDTQYF
TGCGCCAGCAGCTTCGCGCCGACCGCCACAGATACGCAGTATTTT
>-|TRBJ2-4|TRBV15|-
CATSGDVSPGAGTKNIQYF
TGTGCCACCAGCGGAGATGTGTCTCCAGGGGCTGGAACCAAAAACATTCAGTACTTC
>-|TRBJ2-3|TRBV7-2|TRBD2
CASRLAGGRNTQYF
TGTGCCAGCAGGTTGGCGGGGGGGCGGAATACGCAGTATTTT
>-|TRBJ2-1|TRBV7-9|TRBD2
CASSSVGGGPRPYNEQFF
TGTGCCAGCAGCTCGGTAGGCGGGGGGCCAAGACCCTACAATGAGCAGTTCTTC
>few|TRBJ2-3|TRBV13|-
CASSALLESTDTQYF
TGTGCCAGCAGCGCCTTACTAGAAAGCACAGATACGCAGTATTTT
>-|TRBJ2-7|TRBV6-2/TRBV6-3|TRBD1
CASTKQGAKSSYEQYF
TGTGCCAGCACCAAACAGGGGGCGAAGAGCTCCTACGAGCAGTACTTC
>many|TRBJ2-7|TRBV3-1|-
CASSQENYEQYF
TGTGCCAGCAGCCAAGAAAACTACGAGCAGTACTTC
>-|TRBJ1-2|TRBV5-4|TRBD1
CASSHWTGHPYGYTF
TGTGCCAGCAGCCACTGGACAGGGCATCCCTATGGCTACACCTTC
>few|TRBJ1-4|TRBV12-3/TRBV12-4|-
CASSLDEQGPNEKLFF
TGTGCCAGCAGTTTAGACGAGCAGGGGCCTAATGAAAAACTGTTTTTT
>-|TRBJ2-3|TRBV6-5|-
CASSYGPGTLLDTQYF
TGTGCCAGCAGTTATGGGCCAGGGACCCTTCTAGATACGCAGTATTTT
>-|TRBJ2-7|TRBV10-3|-
CAISAGANEQYF
TGTGCCATCAGTGCCGGGGCCAATGAGCAGTACTTC
>-|TRBJ2-1|TRBV6-2/TRBV6-3|TRBD2
CASNPTVLAGASNEQFF
TGTGCCAGCAATCCCACGGTTCTAGCGGGGGCTTCCAATGAGCAGTTCTTC
>-|TRBJ2-3|TRBV14|-
CASSHQNRIGTQYF
TGTGCCAGCAGCCATCAAAACAGGATAGGTACGCAGTATTTT
>-|TRBJ2-7|TRBV28|TRBD1
CASSTGTGGFEQYF
TGTGCCAGCAGTACCGGGACAGGGGGCTTCGAGCAGTACTTC
>-|TRBJ2-4|TRBV20-1|-
CSARVDPNIQYF
TGCAGTGCTAGAGTGGACCCGAACATTCAGTACTTC
>few|TRBJ2-5|TRBV6-5|-
CASSYRDKTQYF
TGTGCCAGCAGTTACAGGGACAAGACCCAGTACTTC
>-|TRBJ1-4|TRBV30|-
CAWSGPTNEKLFF
TGTGCCTGGAGTGGGCCAACTAATGAAAAACTGTTTTTT
>-|TRBJ2-5|TRBV13|-
CASSPGGTFQETQYF
TGTGCCAGCAGCCCCGGAGGTACTTTTCAAGAGACCCAGTACTTC